The 17 T cell receptor beta chains below were found in one sample sequenced in a study of cytomegalovirus exposure and HLA in healthy donors. The PCR made use of 60 Vbeta and 13 Jbeta primers. Assay: immunoSEQ multiplex PCR; the TCRdb copy retains only in-frame clones and omits some. The sample has 130,000 to 150,000 clones, approximately 82% seen once. Specimen: PBMCs. The receptor source for this set is a woman in her sixties in good health and CMV-seropositive.

The chain joins TRBV5-1 to TRBJ2-1, with D possibly being TRBD1 (8 bases). The V end was cut by 4 bases, the J end by 7 bases, with 15 bases between. The CDR3 is 14 residues long. The germline V gene has CDR1 SGHRS and CDR2 YFSETQ. CDR3 sequence reads: CASSIGQGGNEQFF. CDR3 coding DNA: TGCGCCAGCAGCATTGGACAGGGAGGGAATGAGCAGTTCTTC.

The J gene is TRBJ2-3, the V gene TRBV27; D gene unclear. Germline CDR1 and CDR2: MNHEY and SMNVEV (reference sequence). The CDR3 covers 14 residues. Deletions cut 3 bases from V and 6 bases from J, with 13 bases between. The CDR3 DNA reads TGTGCCAGCAGTTTTACAGTCAACAGCGATACGCAGTATTTT. Translating gives CASSFTVNSDTQYF.

The chain's CDR3 is CASSVTPRGLVDGELFF. The CDR3 bases are TGTGCCAGCAGCGTAACCCCCAGGGGGCTGGTGGACGGGGAGCTGTTTTTT. The chain couples TRBV9 to TRBJ2-2; 8 nucleotides align to TRBD1. V shed 1 base and J 7 bases; nucleotides not matched to a gene: 12. Germline V gene lookup returns CDR1 SGDLS and CDR2 YYNGEE. The CDR3 is 17 residues long. The entire variable domain, with the rest obtained from reference TRBV9 and TRBJ2-2, is as follows: DSGVTQTPKHLITATGQRVTLRCSPRSGDLSVYWYQQSLDQGLQFLIQYYNGEERAKGNILERFSAQQFPDLHSELNLSSLELGDSALYFCASSVTPRGLVDGELFFGEGSRLTVL.

V and J are TRBV18 and TRBJ1-5, with D maybe TRBD1 (6 bases). Germline V lookup: CDR1 KGHSH, CDR2 LQKENI. The CDR3 runs 14 residues. The ends were cut back, 6 bases at V and 1 base at J, with 10 bases in the middle. The CDR3 coding sequence is TGTGCCAGCTCCTCGACAGGCAGCAATCAGCCCCAGCATTTT. It is translated as CASSSTGSNQPQHF.

The genes are TRBV28 and TRBJ2-1; D uncertain. CDR3 length equals 12 residues. Per germline, CDR1 MDHEN and CDR2 SYDVKM. Trimming left V 7 bases short and J 2 bases short, with 6 bases between. CDR3 residues: CASINTYNEQFF. DNA for the CDR3: TGTGCCAGCATTAACACCTACAATGAGCAGTTCTTC.

The chain joins TRBV21-1 to TRBJ2-7; the table assigns TRBD1, which was not confirmed against the DNA. TRBV21-1 represents a pseudogene. This CDR3 comprises 15 residues. CDR3 nucleotides: TGTGCCAGCAGCGGTACAGGCCCTATTCGGAACGAGCAGTACTTC. This encodes CASSGTGPIRNEQYF.

The chain is built from TRBV30 and TRBJ2-3; 7 positions match TRBD1. The J segment lost 4 bases and the V segment lost 3 bases, leaving 10 bases of the junction unmatched. Germline values: CDR1 GTSNPN, CDR2 SVGIG (reference sequence). The CDR3 runs 15 residues. The CDR3 loop is CAWRRQGLASDTQYF. In DNA form, the CDR3 reads TGTGCCTGGAGGCGACAGGGTTTGGCCTCAGATACGCAGTATTTT.

The chain carries TRBV7-9 and TRBJ2-2; TRBD1 matches 12 bases. The CDR3 consists of 16 residues. The J segment lost 3 bases and the V segment lost 3 bases, leaving 2 bases of the junction unmatched. Germline V CDR1 and CDR2: SEHNR, FQNEAQ (reference sequence). The CDR3 protein is CASSFGTGGDTGELFF. CDR3 DNA sequence: TGTGCCAGCAGCTTCGGGACAGGGGGCGACACCGGGGAGCTGTTTTTT.

J is TRBJ1-4 and V is TRBV28; 7 nucleotides align to TRBD1. CDR3 length: 13 residues. V shed 8 bases and J 11 bases; nucleotides not matched to a gene: 11. Germline V CDR1 and CDR2: MDHEN, SYDVKM. The DNA for the CDR3 is TGTGCCAGCTCTGACAGGGCCCCGTGGAAACTGTTTTTT. Protein product: CASSDRAPWKLFF.

The chain carries TRBV7-2 and TRBJ1-3; perhaps TRBD1 as D (6 bases). The length of the CDR3 is 15 residues. Trimming stripped 6 bases from V and 4 bases from J, with 16 bases between. Germline V gene data show CDR1 as SGHTA and CDR2 as FQGNSA. The CDR3 sequence: CASSPQGSGGNTIYF. The CDR3 DNA reads as TGTGCCAGCAGTCCCCAGGGGTCAGGAGGAAACACCATATATTTT. Variable domain in full (rest from reference TRBV7-2 and TRBJ1-3): GAGVSQSPSNKVTEKGKDVELRCDPISGHTALYWYRQSLGQGLEFLIYFQGNSAPDKSGLPSDRFSAERTGGSVSTLTIQRTQQEDSAVYLCASSPQGSGGNTIYFGEGSWLTVV.

The J gene is TRBJ2-1, the V gene TRBV29-1; 12 positions agree with TRBD1. The V segment lost 5 bases and the J segment 6 bases; nucleotides outside the gene matches: 2. The V gene's germline CDR1 is SQVTM and CDR2 ANQGSEA. The CDR3 is 13 residues long. The CDR3 DNA follows: TGCAGCGTTCCGGGACAGGGGGCCAATGAGCAGTTCTTC. Translating gives CSVPGQGANEQFF.

The chain links TRBV27 to TRBJ1-3; 7 nucleotides line up with TRBD1. Per germline, CDR1 MNHEY and CDR2 SMNVEV (reference sequence). This CDR3 spans 15 amino acids. J gave up 0 bases and V 4 bases, and 3 bases lay outside the gene matches. The CDR3 here is CASSSGTASGNTIYF. CDR3 in DNA: TGTGCCAGCAGTTCCGGGACAGCCTCTGGAAACACCATATATTTT.

V and J are TRBV19 and TRBJ2-1; 7 positions match TRBD2. Germline CDR1 is LNHDA and CDR2 is SQIVND (reference sequence). The V and J ends lost 3 bases and 4 bases, in that order; junction bases with no gene match: 6. The CDR3 is made up of 15 amino acids. The CDR3 protein is CASSILLAAYNEQFF. The CDR3 DNA reads TGTGCCAGTAGTATTCTCCTAGCGGCTTACAATGAGCAGTTCTTC.

The chain carries TRBV10-1 and TRBJ2-7, with TRBD1 as a possible D gene (6 bases). The CDR3 runs 13 residues. CDR1 is WNHNN and CDR2 is SYGVQD in the germline V gene (reference sequence). With 6 bases removed from V and 5 bases from J, the gap between germline ends came to 14 bases. The CDR3 reads CASRKQGAHEQYF. CDR3 sequence (DNA): TGCGCCAGCAGGAAACAGGGTGCACACGAGCAGTACTTC.

The gene calls are TRBV28 and TRBJ2-3, with a possible D match to TRBD1 (6 bases). Per germline, CDR1 MDHEN and CDR2 SYDVKM. V dropped 11 bases and J dropped 1 base, with 16 bases sitting between them. The CDR3 length is 14 residues. The CDR3 here is CAVNRESGTDTQYF. CDR3 nucleotides: TGTGCCGTTAACAGGGAATCCGGCACAGATACGCAGTATTTT.

This chain joins TRBV4-2 and TRBJ2-1; the match to TRBD2 covers 8 bases. The trim removed 1 base at V and 4 bases at J, leaving 9 bases unmatched. CDR1 LGHNA and CDR2 YNFKEQ come from the germline V gene. This CDR3 is 17 amino acids long. This CDR3 is CASSQGSGTSTYNEQFF. The CDR3 DNA reads as TGTGCCAGCAGCCAAGGCTCTGGGACTAGTACTTACAATGAGCAGTTCTTC.

This chain connects TRBV19 to TRBJ1-5; TRBD1 matches 12 bases. Germline CDR1 LNHDA, CDR2 SQIVND (reference sequence). The CDR3 is made up of 14 amino acids. With V trimmed by 3 bases and J by 9 bases, 3 bases remained unmatched. This chain's CDR3 is CASSMGTGGRPQHF. CDR3 nucleotide sequence: TGTGCCAGTAGTATGGGGACAGGGGGCAGGCCCCAGCATTTT.